This T cell receptor (beta chain) comes out of a study of identical twins. Study-wide points: Abundant cord blood beta clonotypes carried fewer insertions; memory repertoires showed none. When twins shared out-of-frame alpha sequences, those sequences had excess low generation probability. Out-of-frame TCR alpha sharing observed in monozygotic twins exceeded model estimates.

Unique molecular identifiers were present on cDNA, and template switching added a universal primer site. A single record per CDR3 protein comes from TCRdb applying MiXCR to the 5' RACE reads. The table has hundreds of thousands of distinct CDR3 sequences, over 8.5% seen once. The V end lost 4 bases, the J end lost 1 base, and 11 bases lay between the germline ends. Looked up from germline, CDR1 is SQVTM and CDR2 is ANQGSEA. CDR3 size: 13 residues. This clonotype came up many times. No antigen is known for it. These data were also filed under a second study, of yellow fever vaccine responses in identical twins.

The clonotype was recovered from a woman aged 18 to 35 in good health. This rearrangement joins TRBV29-1 to TRBJ2-7, with D possibly called TRBD1 or TRBD2 (5 bases each). The sequencing sample was made of CD8+ T cells sorted from blood. The CDR3 reads CSVAGTASYEQYF. CDR3 nucleotide sequence: TGCAGCGTTGCCGGGACGGCTTCCTACGAGCAGTACTTC.